This entry is about one T cell receptor beta chain. In the authors' workflow: Nucleated cell number was recorded as an estimate derived from reference gene primer amplification. Sequencing was performed with immunoSEQ multiplex PCR; in TCRdb, only in-frame clones are kept and a portion is missing. V and J calls and clone size come straight from that table; D and trimming were deduced from the DNA. This table holds around 300,000 clones, 80% to 90% found once. Study members were between roughly 18 and 90 years old and lived in approximately 25 US regions. This record belongs to a study of blood T cell repertoires in COVID-19. About the study: Material from acute and convalescent COVID-19 was sourced from the United States, Italy and Spain.

The ends lost 0 bases at V and 4 bases at J; junction bases unmatched: 11. The CDR3 is 17 residues long. Germline V CDR1 and CDR2: LNHDA, SQIVND (reference sequence). The TCR comes from a young man who had recovered from COVID-19. Specimen: PBMCs or T cells enriched from blood (not recorded which). The chain combines TRBV19 with TRBJ2-5, with 7 bases fitting TRBD2. This chain's CDR3 is CASSIEGGGGSGETQYF. The CDR3 nucleotides read TGTGCCAGTAGTATAGAAGGAGGCGGGGGAAGTGGAGAGACCCAGTACTTC.